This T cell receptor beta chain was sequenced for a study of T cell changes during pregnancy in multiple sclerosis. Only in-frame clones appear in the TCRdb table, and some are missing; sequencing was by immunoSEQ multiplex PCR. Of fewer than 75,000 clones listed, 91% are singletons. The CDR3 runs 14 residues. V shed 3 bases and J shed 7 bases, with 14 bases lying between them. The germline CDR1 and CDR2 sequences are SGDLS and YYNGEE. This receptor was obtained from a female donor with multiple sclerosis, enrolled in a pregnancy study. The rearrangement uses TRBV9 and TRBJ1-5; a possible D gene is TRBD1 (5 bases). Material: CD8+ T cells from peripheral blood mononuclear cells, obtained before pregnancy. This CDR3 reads CASSGGGLSQPQHF. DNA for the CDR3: TGTGCCAGCAGCGGGGGGGGGTTGTCGCAGCCCCAGCATTTT. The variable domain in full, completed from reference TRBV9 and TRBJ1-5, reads DSGVTQTPKHLITATGQRVTLRCSPRSGDLSVYWYQQSLDQGLQFLIQYYNGEERAKGNILERFSAQQFPDLHSELNLSSLELGDSALYFCASSGGGLSQPQHFGDGTRLSIL.